A selection of T cell receptor beta chains follows, all from one sample in a study of CD8+ T cells in alopecia areata. TCRdb's table, derived via immunoSEQ multiplex PCR, lists solely in-frame clones and lacks some. This table has about 180,000 clones, 40% to 55% appearing once. The sequencing used CD8+ T cells sorted from blood, collected around week 53, from a patient treated with tofacitinib. The source of these receptors is a human donor with alopecia areata. Both conserved end residues are trimmed from each CDR3.

v_call cdr3_aa
TRBV29-1 SVAGGPTIAEQY
TRBV5-1 ASSLYTGANTGELF
TRBV15 ATSRVTGTPTYEQY
TRBV4-1 ASSHVNTGELF
TRBV9 ASSVEGGPDTQY
TRBV6-5 ASSSDSAYEQY
TRBV30 AWSEDVSSSYEQY
TRBV19 ATEASLPGQPQH
TRBV2 ASSVGGDYEQY
TRBV7-6 ASSPEGTGSGYT
TRBV7-9 ASSSPFKVTASYEQY
TRBV25-1 ASSEWYGYT
TRBV4-1 ASSQDGDTLFGYT
TRBV25-1 ASSGHGTEQY
TRBV9 ASSVPRRGAPSDTQY
TRBV7-6 ASSLGHQETQY
TRBV7-9 ASTFVSGANVLT
TRBV20-1 SARVGYEQF
TRBV27 ASSPLTGTDTQY
TRBV5-6 ASSSGLAGGKNYEQY
TRBV10-3 AINTSPEGEQY
TRBV7-9 ASSSQDPNTEAF
TRBV9 ASSALGGYT
TRBV7-2 ASSSRLLPYNEQF
TRBV11-2 ASSLVSYNEQF
TRBV7-8 ASSPHLRGDSYNEQF
TRBV18 ASSPAGRGYNEQF
TRBV9 ASSVEDGGYEQY
TRBV27 ASDPRGAGDNEQF
TRBV11-2 ASSLPSGGSNSPLH
TRBV30 AWDTGGGYT
TRBV5-1 ASSLTPRQATNYGYT
TRBV5-6 ASSLYRQGRVGYGYT
TRBV5-1 ASSDGGANEKLF
TRBV25-1 ASSESGGTDTQY
TRBV13 ASSLYGGGQSSYEQY
TRBV27 ASSFSSGGLYGYT
TRBV27 ASSLGGSNQPQH
TRBV4-2 ASSLRVSDNEQF
TRBV7-9 ASSFENSYEQY
TRBV4-2 ASSQVEQSNSPLH
TRBV30 AWSVGGGYDTQY
TRBV25-1 ASSEAGFYGYT
TRBV30 AWSVWRNTEAF
TRBV18 ASSPVAGGPY
TRBV27 ASSLLSGGTDTQY
TRBV30 AWSVGVGGELF
TRBV5-4 ASSPPDSGQTDTQY
TRBV6-1 ASSENGGYT